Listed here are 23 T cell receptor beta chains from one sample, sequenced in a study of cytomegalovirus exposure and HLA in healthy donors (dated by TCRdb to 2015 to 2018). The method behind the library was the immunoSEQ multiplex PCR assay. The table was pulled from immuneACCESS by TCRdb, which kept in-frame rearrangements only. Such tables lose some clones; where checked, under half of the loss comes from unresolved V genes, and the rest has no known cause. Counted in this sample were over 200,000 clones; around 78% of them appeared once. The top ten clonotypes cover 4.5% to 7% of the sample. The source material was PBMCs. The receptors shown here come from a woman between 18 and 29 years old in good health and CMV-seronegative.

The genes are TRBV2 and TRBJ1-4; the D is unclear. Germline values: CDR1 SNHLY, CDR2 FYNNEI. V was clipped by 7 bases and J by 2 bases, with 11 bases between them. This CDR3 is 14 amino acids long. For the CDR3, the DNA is TGTGCCAGCAAAGAACGCGACACTAATGAAAAACTGTTTTTT. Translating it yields CASKERDTNEKLFF.

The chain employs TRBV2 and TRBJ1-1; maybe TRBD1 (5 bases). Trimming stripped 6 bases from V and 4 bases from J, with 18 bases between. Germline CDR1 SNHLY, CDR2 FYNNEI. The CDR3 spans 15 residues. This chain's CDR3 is CASRGISQVGTEAFF. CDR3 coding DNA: TGTGCCAGCAGGGGGATTTCACAGGTGGGCACTGAAGCTTTCTTT. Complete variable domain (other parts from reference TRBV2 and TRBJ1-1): EPEVTQTPSHQVTQMGQEVILRCVPISNHLYFYWYRQILGQKVEFLVSFYNNEISEKSEIFDDQFSVERPDGSNFTLKIRSTKLEDSAMYFCASRGISQVGTEAFFGQGTRLTVV.

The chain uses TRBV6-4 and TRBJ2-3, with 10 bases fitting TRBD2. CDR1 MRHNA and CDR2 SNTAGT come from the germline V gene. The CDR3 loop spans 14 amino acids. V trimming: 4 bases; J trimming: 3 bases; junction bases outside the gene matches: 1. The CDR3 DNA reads TGTGCCAGCAGTGCGGGACTAGCGACAGATACGCAGTATTTT. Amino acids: CASSAGLATDTQYF.

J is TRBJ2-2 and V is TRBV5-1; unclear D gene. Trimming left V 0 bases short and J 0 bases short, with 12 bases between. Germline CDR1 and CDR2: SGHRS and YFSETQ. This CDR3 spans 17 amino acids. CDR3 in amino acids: CASSLGLGNPNTGELFF. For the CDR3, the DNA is TGCGCCAGCAGCTTGGGGTTGGGAAATCCGAACACCGGGGAGCTGTTTTTT.

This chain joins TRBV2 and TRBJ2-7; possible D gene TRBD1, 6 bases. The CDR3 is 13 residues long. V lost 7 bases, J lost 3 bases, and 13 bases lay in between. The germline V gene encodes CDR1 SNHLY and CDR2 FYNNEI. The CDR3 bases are TGTGCCAGCACCCGGGACACAGGCTACGAGCAGTACTTC. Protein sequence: CASTRDTGYEQYF.

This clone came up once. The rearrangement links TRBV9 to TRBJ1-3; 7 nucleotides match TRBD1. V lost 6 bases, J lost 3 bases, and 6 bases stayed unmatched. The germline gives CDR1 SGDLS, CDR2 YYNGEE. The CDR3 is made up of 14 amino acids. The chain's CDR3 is CASNRQGIGNTIYF. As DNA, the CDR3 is TGTGCCAGCAACAGACAGGGAATTGGAAACACCATATATTTT.

The CDR3 sequence is CAISDPSRSYSPLHF. The CDR3, as DNA: TGTGCCATCAGTGACCCATCCAGAAGTTATTCACCCCTCCACTTT. The chain has TRBV10-3 and TRBJ1-6; D is undetermined. This CDR3 has 15 residues. Germline CDR1 reads ENHRY; CDR2 reads SYGVKD. Trimming left V 3 bases short and J 8 bases short, with 14 bases between.

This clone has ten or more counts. The CDR3 sequence: CASIEGELDTEAFF. CDR3 sequence (DNA): TGTGCCAGCATCGAGGGTGAACTAGACACTGAAGCTTTCTTT. The gene calls are TRBV6-6 and TRBJ1-1; D unresolved. The CDR3 runs 14 residues. Trimming pared 7 bases from V and 3 bases from J, leaving 15 bases between. The germline V gene encodes CDR1 MNHNY and CDR2 SVGAGI (reference sequence).

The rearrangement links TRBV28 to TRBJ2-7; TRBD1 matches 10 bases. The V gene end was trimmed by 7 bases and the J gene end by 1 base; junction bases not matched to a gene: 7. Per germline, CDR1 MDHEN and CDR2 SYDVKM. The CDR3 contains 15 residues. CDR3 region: CASIPGQGPSYEQYF. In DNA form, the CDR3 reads TGTGCCAGCATACCGGGACAGGGGCCTTCCTACGAGCAGTACTTC.

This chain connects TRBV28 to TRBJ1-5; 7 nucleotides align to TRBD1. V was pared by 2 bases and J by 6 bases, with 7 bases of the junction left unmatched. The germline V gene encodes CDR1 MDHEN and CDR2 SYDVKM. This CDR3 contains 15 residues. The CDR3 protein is CASSLPRQGSQPQHF. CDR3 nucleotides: TGTGCCAGCAGTTTACCCCGACAGGGTAGTCAGCCCCAGCATTTT.

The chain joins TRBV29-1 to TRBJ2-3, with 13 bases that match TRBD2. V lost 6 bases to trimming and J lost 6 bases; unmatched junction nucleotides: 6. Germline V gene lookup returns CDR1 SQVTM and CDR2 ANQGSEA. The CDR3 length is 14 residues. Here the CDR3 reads CSVRTSGGWDTQYF. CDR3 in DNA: TGCAGCGTCAGGACTAGCGGGGGTTGGGATACGCAGTATTTT.

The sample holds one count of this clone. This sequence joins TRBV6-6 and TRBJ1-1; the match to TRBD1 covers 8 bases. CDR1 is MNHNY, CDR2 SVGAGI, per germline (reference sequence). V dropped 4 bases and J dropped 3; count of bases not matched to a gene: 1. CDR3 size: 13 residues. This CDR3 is CASSLTGDTEAFF. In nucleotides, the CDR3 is TGTGCCAGCAGTTTGACAGGGGACACTGAAGCTTTCTTT.

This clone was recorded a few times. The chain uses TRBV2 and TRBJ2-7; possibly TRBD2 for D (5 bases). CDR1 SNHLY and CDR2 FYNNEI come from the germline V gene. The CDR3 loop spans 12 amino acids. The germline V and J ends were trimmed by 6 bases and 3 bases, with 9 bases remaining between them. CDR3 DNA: TGTGCCAGCAGGGGTGGAGGCTACGAGCAGTACTTC. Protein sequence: CASRGGGYEQYF.

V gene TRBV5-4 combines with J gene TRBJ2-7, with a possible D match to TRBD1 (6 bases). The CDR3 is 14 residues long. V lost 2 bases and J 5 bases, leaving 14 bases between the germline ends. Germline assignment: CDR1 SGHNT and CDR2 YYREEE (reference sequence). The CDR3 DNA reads TGTGCCAGCAGCTTACAGGGTTCACTCCACGAGCAGTACTTC. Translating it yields CASSLQGSLHEQYF.

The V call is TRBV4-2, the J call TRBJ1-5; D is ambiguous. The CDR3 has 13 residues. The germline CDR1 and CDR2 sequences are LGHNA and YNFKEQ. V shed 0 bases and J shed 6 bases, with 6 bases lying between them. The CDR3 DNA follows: TGTGCCAGCAGCCAAGATTGGGCTCAGCCCCAGCATTTT. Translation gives CASSQDWAQPQHF.

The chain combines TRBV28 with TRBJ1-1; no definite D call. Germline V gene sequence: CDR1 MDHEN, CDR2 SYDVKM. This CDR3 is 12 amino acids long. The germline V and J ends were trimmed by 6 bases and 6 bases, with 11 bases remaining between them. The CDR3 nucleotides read TGTGCCAGCAGACGCGTGACTCCTGAAGCTTTCTTT. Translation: CASRRVTPEAFF.

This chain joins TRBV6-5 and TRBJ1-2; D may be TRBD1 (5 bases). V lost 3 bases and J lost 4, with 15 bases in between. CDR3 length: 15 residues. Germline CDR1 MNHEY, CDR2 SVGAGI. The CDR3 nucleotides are TGTGCCAGCAGTTATTCCCAGGGTGGGACCTATGGCTACACCTTC. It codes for CASSYSQGGTYGYTF.

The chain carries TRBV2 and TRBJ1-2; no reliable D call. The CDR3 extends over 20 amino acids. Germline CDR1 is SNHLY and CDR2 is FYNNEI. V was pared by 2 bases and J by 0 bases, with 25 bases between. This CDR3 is CASSEISAAGAGKANYGYTF. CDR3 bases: TGTGCCAGCAGTGAAATTTCGGCAGCCGGTGCGGGAAAAGCTAACTATGGCTACACCTTC.

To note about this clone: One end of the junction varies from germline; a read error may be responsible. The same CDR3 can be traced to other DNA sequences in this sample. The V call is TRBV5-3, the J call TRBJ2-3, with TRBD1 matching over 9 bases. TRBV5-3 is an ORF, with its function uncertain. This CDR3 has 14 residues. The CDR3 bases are TGTGCCAGACTGACAGGGGGTATTCCAGATACACAGTATTTT. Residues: CARLTGGIPDTQYF.

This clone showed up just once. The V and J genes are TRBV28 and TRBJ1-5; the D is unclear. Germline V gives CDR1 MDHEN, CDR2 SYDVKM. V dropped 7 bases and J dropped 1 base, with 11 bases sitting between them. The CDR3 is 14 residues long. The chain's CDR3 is CASTGLGSNQPQHF. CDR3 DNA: TGTGCCAGCACGGGTTTGGGGAGCAATCAGCCCCAGCATTTT.

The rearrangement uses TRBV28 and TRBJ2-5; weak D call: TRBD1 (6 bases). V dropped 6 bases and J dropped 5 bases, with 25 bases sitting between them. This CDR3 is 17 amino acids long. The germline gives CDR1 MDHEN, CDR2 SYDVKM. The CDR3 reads CASSFVGAGAGRETQYF. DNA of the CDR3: TGTGCCAGCAGCTTCGTCGGGGCAGGGGCTGGTAGGGAGACCCAGTACTTC.

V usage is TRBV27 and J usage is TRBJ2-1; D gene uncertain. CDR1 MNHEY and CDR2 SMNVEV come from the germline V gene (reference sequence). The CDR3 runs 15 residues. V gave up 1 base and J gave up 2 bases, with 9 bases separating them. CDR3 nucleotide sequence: TGTGCCAGCAGTTTATGGGCATCTCCCTACAATGAGCAGTTCTTC. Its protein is CASSLWASPYNEQFF.

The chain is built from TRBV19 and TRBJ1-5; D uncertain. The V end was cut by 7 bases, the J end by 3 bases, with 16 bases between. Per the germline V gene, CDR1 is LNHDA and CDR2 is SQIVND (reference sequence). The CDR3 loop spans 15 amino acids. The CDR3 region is CASIRQGFTNQPQHF. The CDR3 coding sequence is TGTGCCAGTATCCGCCAAGGGTTCACCAATCAGCCCCAGCATTTT.